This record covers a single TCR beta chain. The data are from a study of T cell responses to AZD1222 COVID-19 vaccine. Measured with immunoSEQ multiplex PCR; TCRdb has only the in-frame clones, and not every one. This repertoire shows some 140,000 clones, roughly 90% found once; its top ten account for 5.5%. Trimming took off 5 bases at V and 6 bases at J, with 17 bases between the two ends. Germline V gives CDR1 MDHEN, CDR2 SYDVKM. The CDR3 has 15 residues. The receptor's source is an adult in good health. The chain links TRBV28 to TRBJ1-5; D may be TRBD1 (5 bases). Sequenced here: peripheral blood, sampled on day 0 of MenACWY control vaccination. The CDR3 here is CASSVTGTGGQPQHF. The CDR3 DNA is TGTGCCAGCAGTGTTACCGGGACCGGGGGTCAGCCCCAGCATTTT.